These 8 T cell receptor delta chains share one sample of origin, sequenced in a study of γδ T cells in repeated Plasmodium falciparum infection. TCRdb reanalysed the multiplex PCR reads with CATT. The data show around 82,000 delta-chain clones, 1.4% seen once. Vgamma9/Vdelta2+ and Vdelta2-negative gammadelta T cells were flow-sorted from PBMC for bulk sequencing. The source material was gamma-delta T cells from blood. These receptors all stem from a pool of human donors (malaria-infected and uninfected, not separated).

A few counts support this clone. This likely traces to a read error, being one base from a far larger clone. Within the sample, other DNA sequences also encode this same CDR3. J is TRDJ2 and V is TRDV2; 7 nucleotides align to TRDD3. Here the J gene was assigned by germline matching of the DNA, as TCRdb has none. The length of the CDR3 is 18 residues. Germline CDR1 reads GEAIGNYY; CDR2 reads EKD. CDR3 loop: CACDTGDYLGVTPAQLFF. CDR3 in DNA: TGTGCCTGCGACACCGGGGACTACCTGGGGGTCACACCAGCACAACTCTTCTTT.

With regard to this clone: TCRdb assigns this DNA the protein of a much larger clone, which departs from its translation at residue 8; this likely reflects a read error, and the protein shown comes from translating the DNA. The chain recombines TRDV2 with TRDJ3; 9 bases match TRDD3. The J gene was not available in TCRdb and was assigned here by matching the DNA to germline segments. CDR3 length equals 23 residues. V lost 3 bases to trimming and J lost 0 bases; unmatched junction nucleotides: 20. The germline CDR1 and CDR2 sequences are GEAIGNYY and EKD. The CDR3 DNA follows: TGTGCCTGTGACCCGGTTGGGGCCAGTACTGGGGGACCCAGCTCCTGGGACACCCGACAGATGTTTTTC. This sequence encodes CACDPVGASTGGPSSWDTRQMFF.

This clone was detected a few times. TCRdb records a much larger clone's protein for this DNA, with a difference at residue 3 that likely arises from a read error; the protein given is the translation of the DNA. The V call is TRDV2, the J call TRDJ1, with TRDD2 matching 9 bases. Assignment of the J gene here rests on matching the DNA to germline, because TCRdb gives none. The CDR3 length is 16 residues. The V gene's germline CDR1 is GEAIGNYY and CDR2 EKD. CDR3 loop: CARDPLPTPELAKLIF. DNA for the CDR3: TGTGCCCGTGACCCCCTTCCTACTCCGGAGTTGGCGAAACTCATCTTT.

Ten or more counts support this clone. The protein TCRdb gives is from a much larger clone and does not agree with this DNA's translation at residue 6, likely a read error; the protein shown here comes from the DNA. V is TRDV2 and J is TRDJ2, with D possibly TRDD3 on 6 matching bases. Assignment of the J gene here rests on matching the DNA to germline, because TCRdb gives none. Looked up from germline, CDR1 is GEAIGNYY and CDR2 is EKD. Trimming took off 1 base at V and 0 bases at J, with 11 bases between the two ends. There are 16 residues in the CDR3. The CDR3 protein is CACDTEGEALTAQLFF. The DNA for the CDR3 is TGTGCCTGTGACACGGAGGGGGAAGCTTTGACAGCACAACTCTTCTTT.

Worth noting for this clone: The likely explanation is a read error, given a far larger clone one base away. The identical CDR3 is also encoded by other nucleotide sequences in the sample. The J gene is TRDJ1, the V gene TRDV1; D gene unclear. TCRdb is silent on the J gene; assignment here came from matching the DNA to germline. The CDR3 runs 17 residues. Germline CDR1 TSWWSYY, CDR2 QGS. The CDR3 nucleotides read TGCGCTCTTGAGAGTCTACCTGCCTGTACCGGCACCGATAAACTCATCTTT. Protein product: CALESLPACTGTDKLIF.

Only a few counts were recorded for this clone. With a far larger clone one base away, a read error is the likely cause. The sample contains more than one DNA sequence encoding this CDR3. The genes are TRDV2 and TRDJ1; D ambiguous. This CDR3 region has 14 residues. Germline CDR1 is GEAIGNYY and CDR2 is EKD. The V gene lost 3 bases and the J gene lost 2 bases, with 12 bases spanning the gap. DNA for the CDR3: TGTGCCTGTGACCCTTTACTTGAGACCGATAAACTCATCTTT. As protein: CACDPLLETDKLIF.

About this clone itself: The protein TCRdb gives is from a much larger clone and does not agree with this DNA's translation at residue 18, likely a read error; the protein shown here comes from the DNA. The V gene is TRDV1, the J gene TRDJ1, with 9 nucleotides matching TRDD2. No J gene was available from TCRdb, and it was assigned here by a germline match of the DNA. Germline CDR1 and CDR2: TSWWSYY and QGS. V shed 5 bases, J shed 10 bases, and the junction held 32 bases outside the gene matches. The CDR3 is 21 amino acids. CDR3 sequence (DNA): TGTGCTCTTGGGCCAAAACCCGCCTTCCTACGGAGGGGGGCCCGTACTGGAAGACTCATCTTT. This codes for CALGPKPAFLRRGARTGRLIF.

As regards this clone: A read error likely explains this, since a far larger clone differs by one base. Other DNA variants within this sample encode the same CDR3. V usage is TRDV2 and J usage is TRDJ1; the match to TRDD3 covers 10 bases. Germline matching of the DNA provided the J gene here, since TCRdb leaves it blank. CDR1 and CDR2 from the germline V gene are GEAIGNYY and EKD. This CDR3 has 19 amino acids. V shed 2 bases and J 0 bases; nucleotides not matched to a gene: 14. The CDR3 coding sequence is TGTGCCTGTGACATCGTCCGTACTGGGGGATTTCAGTACACCGATAAACTCATCTTT. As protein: CACDIVRTGGFQYTDKLIF.